Below, 11 T cell receptor beta chains from the same sample are listed, as sequenced in a study of cytomegalovirus exposure and HLA in healthy donors (dated by TCRdb to 2016 to 2017). To prepare the library, the immunoSEQ multiplex PCR assay was applied. For the multiplex PCR, a mixture combining 60 forward primers for TCR Vbeta segments and 13 reverse primers for TCR Jbeta segments was used. TCRdb stores this immuneACCESS table with in-frame sequences only. Part of the clones is absent; in the studies checked, under half of the shortfall reflects unresolved V genes, and no reason is known for the rest. Recorded for this sample are more than 85,000 clones; approximately 76% of them occurred a single time. About 9.4% of the sample comes from the top ten. Sequenced input: PBMCs. The receptors shown here come from a man between 25 and 39 years old in good health and CMV-seropositive.

The rearrangement uses TRBV5-6 and TRBJ2-1, with D possibly TRBD2 on 6 matching bases. CDR1 SGHDT and CDR2 YYEEEE come from the germline V gene. V was pared by 4 bases and J by 7 bases, with 12 bases between. The CDR3 is made up of 13 amino acids. The DNA of the CDR3 is TGTGCCAGCAGCCCGGGACTTTCTAATGAGCAGTTCTTC. Amino acids: CASSPGLSNEQFF.

V and J are TRBV6-4 and TRBJ2-1, with TRBD2 identical over 7 bases. The CDR3 runs to 12 residues. The V gene end was trimmed by 4 bases and the J gene end by 13 bases; junction bases not matched to a gene: 7. Looked up from germline, CDR1 is MRHNA and CDR2 is SNTAGT. This CDR3 reads CASSAGGTIQFF. The CDR3 coding sequence is TGTGCCAGCAGTGCCGGAGGGACTATCCAGTTCTTC.

CDR3 protein: CASSSNAGNNEKLFF. The CDR3 DNA sequence: TGCGCCAGCAGCTCAAACGCGGGGAATAATGAAAAACTGTTTTTT. The chain joins TRBV5-1 to TRBJ1-4; D not resolved. The length of the CDR3 is 15 residues. The V gene lost 3 bases and the J gene lost 4 bases, with 13 bases spanning the gap. Germline V gene lookup returns CDR1 SGHRS and CDR2 YFSETQ.

The chain has TRBV19 and TRBJ1-1, with D hard to call. V lost 1 base, J lost 8 bases, and 8 bases lay in between. Germline CDR1 and CDR2: LNHDA and SQIVND (reference sequence). There are 12 residues in the CDR3. CDR3 sequence: CASSIGGSEAFF. The CDR3 nucleotides read TGTGCCAGTAGTATAGGAGGGTCGGAAGCTTTCTTT.

This chain uses TRBV4-1 with TRBJ2-2, with TRBD2 matching 10 bases. The CDR3 sequence is 17 residues long. V lost 4 bases, J lost 6 bases, and 11 bases stayed unmatched. Germline CDR1 MGHRA, CDR2 YSYEKL. The chain's CDR3 is CASSREVSGGSAGELFF. CDR3 DNA: TGCGCCAGCAGCCGCGAAGTTAGCGGGGGGTCGGCCGGGGAGCTGTTTTTT.

The chain recombines TRBV7-4 with TRBJ1-4; 9 nucleotides agree with TRBD1. There are 16 residues in the CDR3. After removal of 3 bases from V and 8 bases from J, the junction contained 10 bases not matched to a gene. The V gene's germline CDR1 is SGHVT and CDR2 SQSDAQ. CDR3 protein: CASSFGTGTGPEKLFF. CDR3 nucleotides: TGTGCCAGCAGCTTTGGGACCGGGACAGGGCCCGAAAAACTGTTTTTT.

The chain carries TRBV7-3 and TRBJ2-3; 8 bases line up with TRBD2. The V and J ends lost 4 bases and 8 bases, in that order; junction bases with no gene match: 8. Germline values: CDR1 SGHTA, CDR2 FQGTGA. CDR3 length: 14 amino acids. CDR3 bases: TGTGCCAGCAGCTCCGGGACTAGTCGGGTTACGCAGTATTTT. The encoded protein is CASSSGTSRVTQYF.

The CDR3 loop reads CASSYDSSAVLTF. Written as DNA, the CDR3 is TGTGCCAGCAGTTACGACAGCTCCGCCGTCCTGACTTTC. The chain combines TRBV6-5 with TRBJ2-6, with D possibly being TRBD1 (5 bases). Trimming pared 2 bases from V and 12 bases from J, leaving 11 bases between. Per germline, CDR1 MNHEY and CDR2 SVGAGI. CDR3 length: 13 residues.

This sequence joins TRBV6-5 and TRBJ1-4; perhaps TRBD1 as D (5 bases). Germline-derived CDR1 and CDR2 are MNHEY and SVGAGI. The CDR3 consists of 14 residues. The V and J ends lost 6 bases and 5 bases respectively, with 13 bases between them. The CDR3 coding sequence is TGTGCCAGCAGCCACGGGGGGGGAAATGAAAAACTGTTTTTT. This encodes CASSHGGGNEKLFF.

This clone was counted only a few times. V gene TRBV7-3 combines with J gene TRBJ2-1, with D maybe TRBD1 (6 bases). Trimming removed 8 bases from V and 3 bases from J, with 23 bases in between. This CDR3 is built from 17 residues. From germline, CDR1 is SGHTA and CDR2 FQGTGA. CDR3 nucleotide sequence: TGTGCCAGCGGCTATCGGACAGACGCCTACCTCTACAATGAGCAGTTCTTC. It specifies CASGYRTDAYLYNEQFF.

CDR3 sequence (DNA): TGCGCCAGCAGCCATGACCCTAGCACCAATGAGCAGTTCTTC. Its translation: CASSHDPSTNEQFF. The V and J genes are TRBV4-1 and TRBJ2-1, with D maybe TRBD2 (5 bases). This CDR3 spans 14 amino acids. The germline V gene encodes CDR1 MGHRA and CDR2 YSYEKL. Trimming left V 3 bases short and J 6 bases short, with 12 bases between.